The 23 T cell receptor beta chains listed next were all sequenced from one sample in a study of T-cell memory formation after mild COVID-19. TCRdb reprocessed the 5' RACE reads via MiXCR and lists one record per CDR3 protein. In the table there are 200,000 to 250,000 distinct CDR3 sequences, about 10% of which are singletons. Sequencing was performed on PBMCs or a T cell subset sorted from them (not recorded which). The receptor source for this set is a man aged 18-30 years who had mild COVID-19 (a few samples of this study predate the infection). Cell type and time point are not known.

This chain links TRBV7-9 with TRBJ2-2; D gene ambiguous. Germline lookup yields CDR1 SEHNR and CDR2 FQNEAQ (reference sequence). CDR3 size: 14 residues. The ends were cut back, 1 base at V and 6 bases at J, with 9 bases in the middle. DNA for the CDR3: TGTGCCAGCAGCTTAGACTGGGCTGCCGGGGAGCTGTTTTTT. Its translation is CASSLDWAAGELFF.

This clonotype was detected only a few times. In nucleotides, the CDR3 is TGTGCCAGCAGCCCCCGGACAGTTAATGAAAAACTGTTTTTT. Protein sequence: CASSPRTVNEKLFF. The J gene is TRBJ1-4, the V gene TRBV7-6; D may be TRBD1 (6 bases). Germline CDR1 SGHVS, CDR2 FNYEAQ. The CDR3 covers 14 residues. Trimming stripped 5 bases from V and 4 bases from J, with 11 bases between.

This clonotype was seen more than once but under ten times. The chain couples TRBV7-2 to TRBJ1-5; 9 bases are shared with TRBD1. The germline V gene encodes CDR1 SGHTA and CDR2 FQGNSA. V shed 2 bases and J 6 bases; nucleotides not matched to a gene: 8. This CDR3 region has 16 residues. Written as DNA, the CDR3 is TGTGCCAGCAGCTTACGCACAGGGGGCGCGGGTCAGCCCCAGCATTTT. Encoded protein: CASSLRTGGAGQPQHF.

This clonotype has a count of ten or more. In nucleotides, the CDR3 is TGTGCCAGCAGCCGGCCCTACAGGGGAGGTAGAAACACCATATATTTT. Residues: CASSRPYRGGRNTIYF. The chain joins TRBV5-6 to TRBJ1-3; 7 bases agree with TRBD1. V shed 4 bases and J 5 bases; nucleotides not matched to a gene: 12. Germline assignment: CDR1 SGHDT and CDR2 YYEEEE. CDR3 length equals 16 residues. The full variable domain, completed using reference TRBV5-6 and TRBJ1-3, is DAGVTQSPTHLIKTRGQQVTLRCSPKSGHDTVSWYQQALGQGPQFIFQYYEEEERQRGNFPDRFSGHQFPNYSSELNVNALLLGDSALYLCASSRPYRGGRNTIYFGEGSWLTVV.

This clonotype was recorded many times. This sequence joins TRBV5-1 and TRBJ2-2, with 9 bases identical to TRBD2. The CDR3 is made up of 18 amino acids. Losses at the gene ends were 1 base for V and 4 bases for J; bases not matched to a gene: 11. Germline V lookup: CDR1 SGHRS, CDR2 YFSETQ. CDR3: CASSLYGGGALSTGELFF. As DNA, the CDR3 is TGCGCCAGCAGCTTGTACGGCGGGGGGGCCCTAAGCACCGGGGAGCTGTTTTTT.

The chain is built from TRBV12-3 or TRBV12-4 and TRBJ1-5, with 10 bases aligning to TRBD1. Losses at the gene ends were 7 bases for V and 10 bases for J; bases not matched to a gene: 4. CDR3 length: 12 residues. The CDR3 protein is CASNRQGAPQHF. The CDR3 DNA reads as TGTGCCAGCAACCGACAGGGGGCCCCCCAGCATTTT.

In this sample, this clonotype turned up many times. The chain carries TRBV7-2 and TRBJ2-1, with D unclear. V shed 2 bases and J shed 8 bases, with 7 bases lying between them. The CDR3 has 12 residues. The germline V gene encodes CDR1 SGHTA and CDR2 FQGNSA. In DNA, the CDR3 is TGTGCCAGCAGCTTACAAGGGTATGAGCAGTTCTTC. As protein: CASSLQGYEQFF.

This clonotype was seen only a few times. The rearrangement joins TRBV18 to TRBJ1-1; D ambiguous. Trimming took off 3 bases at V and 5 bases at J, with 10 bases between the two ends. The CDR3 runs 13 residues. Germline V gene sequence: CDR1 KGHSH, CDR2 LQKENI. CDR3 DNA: TGTGCCAGCTCACCCCCCCGGCGGACTGAAGCTTTCTTT. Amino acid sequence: CASSPPRRTEAFF.

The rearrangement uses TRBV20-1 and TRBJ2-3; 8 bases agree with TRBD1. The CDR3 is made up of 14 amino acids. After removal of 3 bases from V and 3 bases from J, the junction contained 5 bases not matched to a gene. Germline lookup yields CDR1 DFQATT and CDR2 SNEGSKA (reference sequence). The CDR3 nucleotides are TGCAGTGCTAGGGACAGGGCTAAAACAGATACGCAGTATTTT. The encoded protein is CSARDRAKTDTQYF.

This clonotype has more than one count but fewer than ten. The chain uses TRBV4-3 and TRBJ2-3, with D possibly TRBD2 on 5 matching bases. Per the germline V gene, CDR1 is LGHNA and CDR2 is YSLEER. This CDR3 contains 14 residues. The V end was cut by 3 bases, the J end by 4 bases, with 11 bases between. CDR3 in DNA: TGCGCCAGCAGCCAGAGGGAAGCGGCAGATACGCAGTATTTT. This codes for CASSQREAADTQYF.

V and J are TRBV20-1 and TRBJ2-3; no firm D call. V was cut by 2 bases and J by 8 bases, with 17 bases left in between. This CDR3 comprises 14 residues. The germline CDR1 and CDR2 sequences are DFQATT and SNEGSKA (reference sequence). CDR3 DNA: TGCAGTGCTAGACTAGACTCTCGCAGTGGTACGCAGTATTTT. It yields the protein CSARLDSRSGTQYF.

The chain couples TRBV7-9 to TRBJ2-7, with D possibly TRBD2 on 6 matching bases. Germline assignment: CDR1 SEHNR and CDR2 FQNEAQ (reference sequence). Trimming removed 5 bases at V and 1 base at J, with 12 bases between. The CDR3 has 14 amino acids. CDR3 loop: CASSRGGISYEQYF. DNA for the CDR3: TGTGCCAGCAGCCGTGGGGGGATTTCCTACGAGCAGTACTTC.

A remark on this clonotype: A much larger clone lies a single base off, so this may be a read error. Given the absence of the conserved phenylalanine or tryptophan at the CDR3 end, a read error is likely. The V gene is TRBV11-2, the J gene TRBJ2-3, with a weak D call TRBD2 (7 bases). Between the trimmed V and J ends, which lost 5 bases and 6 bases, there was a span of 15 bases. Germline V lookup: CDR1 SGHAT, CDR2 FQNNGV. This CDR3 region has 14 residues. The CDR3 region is CASSRGGGVDTQYI. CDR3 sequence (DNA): TGTGCCAGCAGCCGAGGGGGAGGGGTGGATACGCAGTATATT.

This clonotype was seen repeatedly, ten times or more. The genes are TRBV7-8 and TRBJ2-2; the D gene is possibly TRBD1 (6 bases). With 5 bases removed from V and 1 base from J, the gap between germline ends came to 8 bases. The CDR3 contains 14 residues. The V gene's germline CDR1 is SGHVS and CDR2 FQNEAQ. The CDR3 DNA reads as TGTGCCAGCAGCAGACAGGTGAACACCGGGGAGCTGTTTTTT. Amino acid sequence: CASSRQVNTGELFF.

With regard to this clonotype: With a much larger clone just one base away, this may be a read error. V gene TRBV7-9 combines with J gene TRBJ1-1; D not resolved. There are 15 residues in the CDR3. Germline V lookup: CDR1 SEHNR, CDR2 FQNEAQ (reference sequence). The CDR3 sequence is CGSSHRAQGDTEAFF. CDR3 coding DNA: TGTGGCAGCAGCCATAGGGCTCAAGGTGACACTGAAGCTTTCTTT.

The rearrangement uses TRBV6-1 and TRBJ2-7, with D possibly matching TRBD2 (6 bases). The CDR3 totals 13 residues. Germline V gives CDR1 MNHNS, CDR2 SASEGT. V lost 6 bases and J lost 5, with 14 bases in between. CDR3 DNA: TGTGCCAGCAGCAGACTAGAAGTGGACGAGCAGTACTTC. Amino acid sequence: CASSRLEVDEQYF.

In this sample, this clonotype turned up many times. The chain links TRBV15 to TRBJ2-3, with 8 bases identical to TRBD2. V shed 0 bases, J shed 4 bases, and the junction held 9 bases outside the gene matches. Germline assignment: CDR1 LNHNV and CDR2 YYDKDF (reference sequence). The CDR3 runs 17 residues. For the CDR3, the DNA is TGTGCCACCAGCAGAGATTGGCCGGCGGGGGGTTCAGATACGCAGTATTTT. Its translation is CATSRDWPAGGSDTQYF.

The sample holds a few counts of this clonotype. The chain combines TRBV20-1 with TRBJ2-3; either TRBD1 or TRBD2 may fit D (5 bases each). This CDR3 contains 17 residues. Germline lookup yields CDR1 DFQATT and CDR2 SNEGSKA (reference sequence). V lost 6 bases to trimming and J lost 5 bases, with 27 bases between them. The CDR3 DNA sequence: TGCAGTGCCTCTCCCCCAGTGGGGCAACGCGGAGGAGATACGCAGTATTTT. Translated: CSASPPVGQRGGDTQYF.

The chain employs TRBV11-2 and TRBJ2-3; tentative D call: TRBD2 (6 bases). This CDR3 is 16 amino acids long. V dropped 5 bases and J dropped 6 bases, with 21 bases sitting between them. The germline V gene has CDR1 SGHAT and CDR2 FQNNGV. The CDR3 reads CASSQGGSTQYDTQYF. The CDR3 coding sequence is TGTGCCAGCAGCCAAGGAGGGTCCACCCAGTATGATACGCAGTATTTT.

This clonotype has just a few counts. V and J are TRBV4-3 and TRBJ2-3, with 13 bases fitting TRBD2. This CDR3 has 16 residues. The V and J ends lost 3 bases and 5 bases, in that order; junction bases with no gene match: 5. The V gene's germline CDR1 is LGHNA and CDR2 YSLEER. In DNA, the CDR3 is TGCGCCAGCAGCCACCAACTAGCGGGGGGGCGAGATACGCAGTATTTT. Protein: CASSHQLAGGRDTQYF.

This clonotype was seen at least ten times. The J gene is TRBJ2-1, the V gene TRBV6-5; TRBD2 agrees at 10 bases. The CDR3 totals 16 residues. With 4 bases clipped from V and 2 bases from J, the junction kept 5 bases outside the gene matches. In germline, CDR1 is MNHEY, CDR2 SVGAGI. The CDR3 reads CASSSRAGGPYNEQFF. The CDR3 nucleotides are TGTGCCAGCAGTTCTCGAGCGGGGGGGCCCTACAATGAGCAGTTCTTC.

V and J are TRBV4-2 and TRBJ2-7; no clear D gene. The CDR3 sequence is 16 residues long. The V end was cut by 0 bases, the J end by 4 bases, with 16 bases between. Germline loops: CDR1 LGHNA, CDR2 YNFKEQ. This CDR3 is CASSQDLSRLNYEQYF. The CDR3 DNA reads TGTGCCAGCAGCCAAGATCTGTCGCGGCTAAATTACGAGCAGTACTTC.

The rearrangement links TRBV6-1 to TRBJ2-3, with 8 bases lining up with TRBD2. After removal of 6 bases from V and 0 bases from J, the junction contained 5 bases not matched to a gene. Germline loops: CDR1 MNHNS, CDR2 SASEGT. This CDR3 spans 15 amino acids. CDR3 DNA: TGTGCCAGCAGGGCGGGGGGACCCAGCACAGATACGCAGTATTTT. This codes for CASRAGGPSTDTQYF.